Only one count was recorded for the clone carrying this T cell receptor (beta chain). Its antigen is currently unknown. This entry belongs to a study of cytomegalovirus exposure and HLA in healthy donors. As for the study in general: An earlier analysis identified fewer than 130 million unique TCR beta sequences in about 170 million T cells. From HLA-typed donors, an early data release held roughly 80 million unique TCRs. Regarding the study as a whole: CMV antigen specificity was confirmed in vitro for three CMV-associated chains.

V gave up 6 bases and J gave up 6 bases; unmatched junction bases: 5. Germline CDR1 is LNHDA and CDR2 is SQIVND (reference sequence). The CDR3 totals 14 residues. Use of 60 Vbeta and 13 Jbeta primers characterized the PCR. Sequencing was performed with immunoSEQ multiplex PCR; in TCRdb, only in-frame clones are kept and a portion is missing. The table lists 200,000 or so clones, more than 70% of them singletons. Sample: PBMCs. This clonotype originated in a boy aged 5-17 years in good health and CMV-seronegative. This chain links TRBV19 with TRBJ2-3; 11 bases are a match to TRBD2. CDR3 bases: TGTGCCAGTAGGCTAGCGGGAGGTGGTGATACGCAGTATTTT. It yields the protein CASRLAGGGDTQYF.